This is a list of T cell receptor beta chains from one sample in a study of shared T cell receptors in the human thymus. The method was immunoSEQ multiplex PCR; TCRdb's version includes in-frame clones alone and lacks a portion of them. The sample gives about 710,000 clones, roughly 86% of which show up once; just under 0.0095% is in the top ten. This sample was also put to use in a study of human thymus T cells.

The sequenced sample consisted of thymocytes. These TCRs come from a boy in the first two years of life with a congenital heart defect. The CDR3 runs from the conserved cysteine through the conserved F or W. The order of the fields is J gene, V gene, CDR3 protein.

>TRBJ2-7|TRBV28
CASNPTRAGRSYEQYF
>TRBJ1-4|TRBV29-1
CSGGQLFF
>TRBJ1-2|TRBV5-5
CASSLGVTNGDGYTF
>TRBJ2-1|TRBV2
CASSVDSNEQFF
>TRBJ2-4|TRBV28
CASTTTGRGAKNIQYF
>TRBJ2-5|TRBV5-1
CASSLEGELETQYF
>TRBJ1-5|TRBV18
CASSTDRDSQPQHF
>TRBJ2-3|TRBV6-6
CASNPNRAFTDTQYF
>TRBJ2-7|TRBV4-1
CASSPLGGGVYEQYF
>TRBJ2-5|TRBV5-5
CASSPPGVETQYF
>TRBJ2-5|TRBV6-5
CASSYRGETQYF
>TRBJ1-5|TRBV15
CATSSKGRQPQHF
>TRBJ1-5|TRBV28
CASRSGTDSNQPQHF
>TRBJ2-1|TRBV7-8
CASSLVGQGAVSYNEQFF
>TRBJ1-1|TRBV9
CASSSYFEGGATEAFF
>TRBJ2-7|TRBV28
CASRPGRVSSYEQYF
>TRBJ2-7|TRBV30
CAWSVLKESAGLPYEQYF
>TRBJ2-7|TRBV5-6
CASSYGTSGRQKEQNEQYF
>TRBJ2-7|TRBV7-9
CASSLGDSTYEQYF
>TRBJ1-1|TRBV30
CAWRTMGLIDTEAFF
>TRBJ2-4|TRBV6-5
CASSYSRVLAKNIQYF
>TRBJ1-1|TRBV4-3
CASSQVLGQGGGHEAFF
>TRBJ1-5|TRBV30
CAWTQKKASTEDNQPQHF
>TRBJ1-4|TRBV5-4
CASSSGTGEEKLFF
>TRBJ2-3|TRBV4-3
CASSQEPFRLAADTQYF
>TRBJ1-2|TRBV28
CASSSDREDGYTF
>TRBJ1-1|TRBV30
CAWKSHRRGQRANTEAFF
>TRBJ1-3|TRBV6-5
CASSSTGLSGNTIYF
>TRBJ2-5|TRBV5-4
CASSFGKRRETQYF
>TRBJ2-3|TRBV30
CAWSGDPRVSGLTDTQYF
>TRBJ2-3|TRBV5-1
CASRRSAGQGLTDTQYF
>TRBJ2-3|TRBV27
CASSPRVAQRTDTQYF
>TRBJ1-2|TRBV2
CASSSGGDRVYGYTF
>TRBJ2-1|TRBV11-3
CASSPEGTSEHNEQFF
>TRBJ2-7|TRBV7-9
CASSLRQGLIYEQYF
>TRBJ2-3|TRBV7-8
CASSLDLPASGSSTDTQYF
>TRBJ2-2|TRBV27
CASSLAYRGRTGELFF
>TRBJ1-1|TRBV7-9
CASTIGEEAFF
>TRBJ2-7|TRBV28
CASSGNRGLSAYEQYF
>TRBJ2-2|TRBV10-2
CASSESISVTSGSITGELFF
>TRBJ2-7|TRBV7-9
CASSFSGGRVSYEQYF
>TRBJ2-5|TRBV4-3
CASSQDPSGLAGESPGTQYF
>TRBJ1-6|TRBV25-1
CASSENGMGQGNSPLHF
>TRBJ2-6|TRBV5-4
CASRTAVSGGTFGANVLTF
>TRBJ2-7|TRBV7-2
CASSPGGVAVISSYEQYF
>TRBJ2-1|TRBV28
CASSLLMRLANNNEQFF
>TRBJ2-7|TRBV27
CASSSQGIAYEQYF
>TRBJ2-1|TRBV2
CASRTGDRDLYNEQFF
>TRBJ1-5|TRBV6-5
CASRPDRGRGQPQHF
>TRBJ2-3|TRBV28
CAISGGTDTQYF
>TRBJ1-1|TRBV14
CASSLTGPNTEAFF